This T cell receptor (beta chain) appears in the sequencing data of a study of blood T cell dynamics during melanoma immunotherapy. Overall study: Standard first-line treatment here was pembrolizumab or nivolumab plus ipilimumab in metastatic melanoma.

Study-wide results and limits: Clones driving repertoire changes may be melanoma-specific or general immune activation.

This clone was recorded only once. The target antigen is unknown. Time point defined: week 3, after first cycle of checkpoint inhibitor. Each bulk PBMC sample had 300 to 400 ng DNA loaded. Some clones are missing from TCRdb's copy, which holds only in-frame ones; the method was immunoSEQ multiplex PCR. The sample carries 25,000 to 35,000 clones, roughly 84% recorded once. The sequencing here drew on blood, taken from a patient treated with checkpoint blockade. This TCR came from a human donor with melanoma.

The CDR3: CASSSLAGAYTGELFF. The CDR3 DNA is TGTGCCAGCAGCTCCCTAGCGGGGGCCTACACCGGGGAGCTGTTTTTT. The V call is TRBV27, the J call TRBJ2-2; TRBD2 matches 10 bases. Per germline, CDR1 MNHEY and CDR2 SMNVEV (reference sequence). Trimming took 6 bases from V and 3 from J; bases not matched to a gene: 7. This CDR3 is 16 amino acids long.